Presented here are 2 T cell receptor beta chains from one specimen sequenced in a study of CD8 T cells in ankylosing spondylitis. Whole-study findings and limits: What appeared characteristic of ankylosing spondylitis blood was a TCR beta motif of eight highly homologous variants.

No antigens are known for them. Via MiXCR, TCRdb re-called the 5' RACE reads, giving one row per CDR3 protein. The sample consists of over 450,000 distinct CDR3 sequences, roughly 12% of them appearing once. Sequenced input: blood, either unsorted or a sorted T cell fraction (not recorded which). These receptor sequences come from a male donor with ankylosing spondylitis.

This sequence joins TRBV20-1 and TRBJ1-2, with D possibly TRBD1 on 5 matching bases. The CDR3 consists of 12 residues. The V and J ends lost 1 base and 9 bases respectively, with 12 bases between them. CDR1 and CDR2 (germline): DFQATT, SNEGSKA (reference sequence). CDR3 in DNA: TGCAGTGCTAGAGGGAGGGGCTTAAGCTACACCTTC. Protein product: CSARGRGLSYTF.

This clonotype was found many times. This rearrangement joins TRBV5-1 to TRBJ2-2, with a weak D call TRBD2 (5 bases). The CDR3 spans 14 residues. CDR1 SGHRS and CDR2 YFSETQ come from the germline V gene. Trimming pared 4 bases from V and 0 bases from J, leaving 7 bases between. Here the CDR3 reads CASSPEANTGELFF. The DNA for the CDR3 is TGCGCCAGCAGCCCGGAGGCGAACACCGGGGAGCTGTTTTTT.